This T cell receptor beta chain emerged from a study of T cells in Graves' hyperthyroidism and ophthalmopathy. On the basis of clinical symptoms, serum thyroxine and TRAb, thyroid ultrasound and orbital computed tomography, diagnoses were made. There are many counts of this clonotype. Its antigen is unknown. Study observations and caveats: Among clonotypes expanded in thyroid above 0.001, most were also found in blood.

CDR1 and CDR2 (germline): KGHSH, LQKENI. The CDR3 extends over 13 amino acids. Trimming removed 4 bases from V and 5 bases from J, with 9 bases in between. RNA transcripts served as the template for amplifying TCR beta CDR3 regions. Using the HTBI primer set, a first-round RT-PCR was run on the TCR CDR3. TCRdb fed the multiplex PCR reads into MiXCR, producing one record per CDR3 protein. Of hundreds of thousands of distinct CDR3 sequences listed, 20% are singletons. This receptor was identified in a man aged 35 to 55 with Graves' ophthalmopathy. The J gene is TRBJ2-1, the V gene TRBV18; D possibly corresponds to TRBD1 (6 bases). Material: blood. The CDR3 nucleotides read TGTGCCAGCTCACTGAGGACAGACAATGAGCAGTTCTTC. Its translation: CASSLRTDNEQFF.